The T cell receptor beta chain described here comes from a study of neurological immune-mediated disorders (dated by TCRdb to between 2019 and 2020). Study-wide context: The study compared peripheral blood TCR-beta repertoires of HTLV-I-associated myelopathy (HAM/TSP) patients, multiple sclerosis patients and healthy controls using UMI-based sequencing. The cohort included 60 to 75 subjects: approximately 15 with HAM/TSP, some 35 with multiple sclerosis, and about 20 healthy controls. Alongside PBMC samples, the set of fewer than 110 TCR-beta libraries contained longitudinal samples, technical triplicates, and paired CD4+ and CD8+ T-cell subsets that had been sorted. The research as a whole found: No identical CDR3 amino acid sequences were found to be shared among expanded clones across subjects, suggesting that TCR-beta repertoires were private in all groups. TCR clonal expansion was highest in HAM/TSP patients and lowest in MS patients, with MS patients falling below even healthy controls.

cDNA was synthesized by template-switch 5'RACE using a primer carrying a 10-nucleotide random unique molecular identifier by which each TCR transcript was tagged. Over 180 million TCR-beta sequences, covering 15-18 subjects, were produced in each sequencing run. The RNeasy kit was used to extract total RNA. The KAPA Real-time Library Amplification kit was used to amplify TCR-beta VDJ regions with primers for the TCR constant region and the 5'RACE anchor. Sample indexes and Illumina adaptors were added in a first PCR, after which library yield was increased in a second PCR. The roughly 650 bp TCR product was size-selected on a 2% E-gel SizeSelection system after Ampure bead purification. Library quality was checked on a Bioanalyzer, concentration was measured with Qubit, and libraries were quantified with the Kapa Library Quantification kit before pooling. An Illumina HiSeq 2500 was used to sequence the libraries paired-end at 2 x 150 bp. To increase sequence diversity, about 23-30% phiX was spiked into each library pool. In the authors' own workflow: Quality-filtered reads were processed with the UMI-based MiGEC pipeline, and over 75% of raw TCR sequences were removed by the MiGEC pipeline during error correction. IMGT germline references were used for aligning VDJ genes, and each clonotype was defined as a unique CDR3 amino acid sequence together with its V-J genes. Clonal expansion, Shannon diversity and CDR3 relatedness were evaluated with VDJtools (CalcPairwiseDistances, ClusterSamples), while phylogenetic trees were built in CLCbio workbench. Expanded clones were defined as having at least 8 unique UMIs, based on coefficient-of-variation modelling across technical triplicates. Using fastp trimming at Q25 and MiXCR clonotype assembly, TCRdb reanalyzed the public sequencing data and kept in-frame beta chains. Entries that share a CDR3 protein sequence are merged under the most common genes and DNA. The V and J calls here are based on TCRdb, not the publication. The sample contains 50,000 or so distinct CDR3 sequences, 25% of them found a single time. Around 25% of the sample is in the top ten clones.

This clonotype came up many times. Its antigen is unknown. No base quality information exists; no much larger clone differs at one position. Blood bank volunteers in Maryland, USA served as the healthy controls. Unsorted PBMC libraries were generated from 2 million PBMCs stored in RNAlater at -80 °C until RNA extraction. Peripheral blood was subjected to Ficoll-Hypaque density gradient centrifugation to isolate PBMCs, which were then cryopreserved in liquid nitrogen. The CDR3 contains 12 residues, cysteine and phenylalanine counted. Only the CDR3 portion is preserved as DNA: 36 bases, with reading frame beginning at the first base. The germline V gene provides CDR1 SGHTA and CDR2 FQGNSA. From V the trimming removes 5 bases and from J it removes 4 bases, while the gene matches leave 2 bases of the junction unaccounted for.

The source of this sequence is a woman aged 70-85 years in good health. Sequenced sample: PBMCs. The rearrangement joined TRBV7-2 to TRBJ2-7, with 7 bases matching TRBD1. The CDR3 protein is CASSEQGYEQYF. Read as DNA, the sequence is TGTGCCAGCAGCGAACAGGGGTACGAGCAGTACTTC.